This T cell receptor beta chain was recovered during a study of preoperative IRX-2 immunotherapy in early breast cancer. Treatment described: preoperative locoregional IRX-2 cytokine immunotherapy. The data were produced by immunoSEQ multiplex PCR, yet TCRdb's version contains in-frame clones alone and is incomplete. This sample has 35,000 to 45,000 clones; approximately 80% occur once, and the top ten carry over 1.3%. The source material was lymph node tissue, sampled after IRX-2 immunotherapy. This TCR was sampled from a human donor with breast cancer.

This CDR3 reads CASSVHGSYEQYF. CDR3 sequence (DNA): TGCGCCAGCAGTGTACACGGGTCCTACGAGCAGTACTTC. This rearrangement joins TRBV10-2 to TRBJ2-7; D unresolved. Per the germline V gene, CDR1 is WSHSY and CDR2 is SAAADI. Trimming removed 4 bases from V and 1 base from J, with 8 bases in between. The CDR3 has 13 residues.